This T cell receptor beta chain originates from a study of PD-1 blockade in classical Hodgkin lymphoma. Whole-study results and caveats: Newly diagnosed patients reportedly trailed healthy donors in baseline TCR diversity.

The repertoire was sequenced with immunoSEQ multiplex PCR; TCRdb's copy has only in-frame clones and lacks some. The data hold approximately 44,000 clones, with approximately 64% observed a single time. Each patient's relapse followed autologous stem cell transplantation, and brentuximab vedotin exposure varied. V shed 4 bases and J shed 3 bases, with 11 bases lying between them. Germline assignment: CDR1 SGDLS and CDR2 YYNGEE. CDR3 length: 13 residues. Note on this clone: Its antigen is as yet unknown.

This clonotype originated in a human donor with classical Hodgkin lymphoma. This specimen consisted of peripheral blood mononuclear cells (PBMCs), obtained at baseline. This rearrangement joins TRBV9 to TRBJ2-7; a possible D gene is TRBD2 (7 bases). CDR3: CASSPGDYYEQYF. CDR3 coding DNA: TGTGCCAGCAGCCCAGGGGACTACTACGAGCAGTACTTC.